The 8 T cell receptor beta chains reported below all come from one sample, sequenced in a study of shared clonotypes between healthy human individuals. The naive CD8 subset, CD45RO-negative cells positively selected for CCR7, excluded terminally differentiated effector memory CD45RA+ cells. Sequencing used immunoSEQ multiplex PCR; TCRdb keeps in-frame clones, though not all of them. The sample has about 2.2 million clones, about 92% seen once. The specimen was naive CD8+ T cells from PBMCs. All receptors come from a man aged 18 to 30 in good health. Some clones in this sample may be carry-over from other donors' samples.

This chain joins TRBV18 and TRBJ2-1; 8 bases are a match to TRBD1. CDR1 is KGHSH, CDR2 LQKENI, per germline. Trimming removed 4 bases from V and 7 bases from J; junction bases left unmatched: 3. The CDR3 is 13 residues long. CDR3 sequence: CASSLGTGNEQFF. As DNA, the CDR3 is TGTGCCAGCTCACTAGGGACAGGAAATGAGCAGTTCTTC.

This clone was recorded only once. The chain recombines TRBV4-3 with TRBJ2-2; D unresolved. Trimming removed 4 bases from V and 4 bases from J, with 10 bases in between. Looked up from germline, CDR1 is LGHNA and CDR2 is YSLEER. The CDR3 is 14 amino acids. CDR3 in amino acids: CASSPVDGTGELFF. The CDR3 DNA reads as TGCGCCAGCAGCCCCGTCGACGGCACCGGGGAGCTGTTTTTT.

The chain recombines TRBV27 with TRBJ2-4, with 7 positions matching TRBD2. The CDR3 totals 21 residues. V gave up 7 bases and J gave up 0 bases; unmatched junction bases: 24. CDR1 MNHEY and CDR2 SMNVEV come from the germline V gene (reference sequence). CDR3 sequence reads: CASIPGRDYHPPFLAKNIQYF. For the CDR3, the DNA is TGTGCCAGCATTCCTGGTAGGGACTACCATCCCCCATTCCTAGCCAAAAACATTCAGTACTTC.

This chain uses TRBV7-6 with TRBJ2-5; 8 nucleotides align to TRBD1. V trimming: 1 base; J trimming: 5 bases; junction bases outside the gene matches: 9. This CDR3 region has 16 residues. Germline-derived CDR1 and CDR2 are SGHVS and FNYEAQ. The CDR3 loop reads CASSLGWDRPSETQYF. The CDR3 DNA sequence: TGTGCCAGCAGCTTAGGGTGGGACAGGCCGTCGGAGACCCAGTACTTC. The full variable domain, with the rest looked up from reference TRBV7-6 and TRBJ2-5, is GAGVSQSPRYKVTKRGQDVALRCDPISGHVSLYWYRQALGQGPEFLTYFNYEAQQDKSGLPNDRFSAERPEGSISTLTIQRTEQRDSAMYRCASSLGWDRPSETQYFGPGTRLLVL.

This clone was seen only once. V is TRBV6-5 and J is TRBJ1-5, with a possible D match to TRBD1 (5 bases). Germline V gives CDR1 MNHEY, CDR2 SVGAGI. Trimming took off 6 bases at V and 6 bases at J, with 15 bases between the two ends. The CDR3 runs 14 residues. CDR3 amino acids: CASRRTDGGQPQHF. The CDR3 coding sequence is TGTGCCAGCAGACGAACAGACGGGGGTCAGCCCCAGCATTTT.

The rearrangement joins TRBV27 to TRBJ2-3, with TRBD2 matching 7 bases. After removal of 1 base from V and 7 bases from J, the junction contained 5 bases not matched to a gene. The CDR3 covers 14 residues. Germline V gives CDR1 MNHEY, CDR2 SMNVEV (reference sequence). The chain's CDR3 is CASSLWEGRNTQYF. CDR3 sequence (DNA): TGTGCCAGCAGTTTATGGGAGGGGCGCAATACGCAGTATTTT.

The chain employs TRBV7-3 and TRBJ2-3, with TRBD2 matching over 8 bases. Germline-derived CDR1 and CDR2 are SGHTA and FQGTGA. The CDR3 sequence is 16 residues long. V shed 5 bases and J 2 bases; nucleotides not matched to a gene: 9. The DNA for the CDR3 is TGTGCCAGCAGCCAAACAACTAGCGGATACACAGATACGCAGTATTTT. Protein product: CASSQTTSGYTDTQYF.

As for this clone: This CDR3 is also generated by other DNA sequences in the sample. V gene TRBV27 combines with J gene TRBJ2-1; D gene uncertain. Germline values: CDR1 MNHEY, CDR2 SMNVEV (reference sequence). V was clipped by 0 bases and J by 0 bases, with 9 bases between them. This CDR3 spans 16 amino acids. The CDR3 DNA reads as TGTGCCAGCAGTTTATCGCCGGGTAGCTCCTACAATGAGCAGTTCTTC. Encoded protein: CASSLSPGSSYNEQFF.